What follows is one TCR beta chain and its context. Its antigen is undetermined. CDR3 length: 13 amino acids. CDR1 and CDR2 (germline): SGHRS, YFSETQ. Trimming removed 3 bases at V and 6 bases at J, with 9 bases between. Measured with immunoSEQ multiplex PCR; TCRdb has only the in-frame clones, and not every one. The profile shows approximately 30,000 clones, around 80% of them singletons. This entry belongs to a study of T cells in narcolepsy. Study outcomes and limitations: Reportedly, autoreactive clonotypes were serially detected in patients' blood but not controls'. HCRT-specific and TRIB2-specific autoreactive clonotypes appeared among same-patient CSF and blood CD4+ clonotypes.

The specimen was memory (CD45RA-) CD4+ T cells from blood. The sequence derives from a human donor in good health. The gene calls are TRBV5-1 and TRBJ2-2; no firm D call. The CDR3 loop is CASSSGGPGELFF. In DNA, the CDR3 is TGCGCCAGCAGCTCGGGCGGACCCGGGGAGCTGTTTTTT.